The sequence of this TCR beta chain was determined in a study of T cells in localized non-small cell lung cancer. Clones were sequenced by immunoSEQ multiplex PCR, and TCRdb holds only the in-frame ones, with some missing. This table holds about 21,000 clones, 75% to 90% found once. V shed 2 bases and J shed 6 bases, with 10 bases lying between them. CDR1 is SGHNT, CDR2 YENEEA, per germline. This CDR3 has 13 amino acids. The source material was peripheral blood, sampled before any cancer treatment. The source of this sequence is a man aged 35 to 69 with stage I lung adenocarcinoma. V usage is TRBV11-3 and J usage is TRBJ1-1; D is unclear. CDR3 in amino acids: CASSLTSSAEAFF. The CDR3 DNA reads TGTGCCAGCAGCTTAACCTCGAGCGCTGAAGCTTTCTTT.